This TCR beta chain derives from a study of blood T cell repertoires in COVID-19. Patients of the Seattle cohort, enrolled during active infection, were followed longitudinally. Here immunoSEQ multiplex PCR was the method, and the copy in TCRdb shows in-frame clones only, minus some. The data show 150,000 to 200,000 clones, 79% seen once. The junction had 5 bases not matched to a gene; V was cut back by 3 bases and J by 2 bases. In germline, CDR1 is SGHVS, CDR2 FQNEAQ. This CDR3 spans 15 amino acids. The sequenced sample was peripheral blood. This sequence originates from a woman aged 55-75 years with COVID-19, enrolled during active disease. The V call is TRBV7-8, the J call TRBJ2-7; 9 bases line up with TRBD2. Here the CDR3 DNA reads TGTGCCAGCAGCTTTGATAGCGGGAGTCCCTACGAGCAGTACTTC. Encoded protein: CASSFDSGSPYEQYF.